The text below deals with one T cell receptor (beta chain). PBMCs that had been cryopreserved were the source of 1.5 to 2 micrograms of genomic DNA for TCR beta libraries. The sample originates from a study of cytotoxic CD8 clonotypes in ibrutinib-treated CLL. At the level of the study: Patients: some 11 relapsed/refractory, about 14 treatment-naive, under 18 IGHV unmutated.

Germline values: CDR1 LNHDA, CDR2 SQIVND (reference sequence). V shed 4 bases and J shed 0 bases, with 6 bases lying between them. This CDR3 is built from 13 residues. Profiling relied on immunoSEQ multiplex PCR, and the TCRdb table lists in-frame clones only, not all of them. The profile shows about 160,000 clones, roughly 86% of them singletons. The sequence derives from a human donor with chronic lymphocytic leukemia. The chain recombines TRBV19 with TRBJ1-1; D call uncertain. The sequencing here drew on PBMCs, taken after 12 months of ibrutinib treatment. DNA for the CDR3: TGTGCCAGTAGTAACCATATGAACACTGAAGCTTTCTTT. As protein: CASSNHMNTEAFF.